The next 30 T cell receptor beta chains were all read from a single sample in a study of technical replicates of blood from a few donors. Assay used: immunoSEQ multiplex PCR; TCRdb lists only in-frame clones, some missing. The sample records 75,000 to 100,000 clones, around 94% being singletons. Material: T cells isolated from PBMCs. Source of these receptors: a human donor in good health.

The gene calls are TRBV27 and TRBJ2-5; D gene unclear. Between the trimmed V and J ends, which lost 4 bases and 5 bases, there was a span of 20 bases. Germline CDR1 reads MNHEY; CDR2 reads SMNVEV (reference sequence). The CDR3 extends over 16 amino acids. CDR3 in amino acids: CASSSRHGLGLETQYF. CDR3 coding DNA: TGTGCCAGCAGTTCCCGTCATGGCCTAGGTTTGGAGACCCAGTACTTC.

The genes are TRBV4-1 and TRBJ2-7; weak D call: TRBD2 (6 bases). The CDR3 has 14 residues. Germline values: CDR1 MGHRA, CDR2 YSYEKL. V was cut by 2 bases and J by 6 bases, with 14 bases left in between. DNA for the CDR3: TGCGCCAGCAGCCAACACGGGGGTTGGGGCGAGCAGTACTTC. The encoded protein is CASSQHGGWGEQYF.

The genes are TRBV10-3 and TRBJ2-7; D is possibly TRBD2 (5 bases). Deletions cut 0 bases from V and 0 bases from J, with 9 bases between. CDR1 is ENHRY, CDR2 SYGVKD, per germline. The CDR3 sequence is 15 residues long. CDR3 sequence (DNA): TGTGCCATCAGTGAGTCGGTGGGGAGCTCCTACGAGCAGTACTTC. Its translation is CAISESVGSSYEQYF.

The CDR3 nucleotides read TGTGCCAGCAGCAGGGTCCTTCATCAGCCCCAGCATTTT. This gives the protein CASSRVLHQPQHF. The chain recombines TRBV2 with TRBJ1-5, with D possibly TRBD1 on 5 matching bases. Germline-derived CDR1 and CDR2 are SNHLY and FYNNEI. The CDR3 spans 13 residues. Trimming pared 6 bases from V and 5 bases from J, leaving 11 bases between.

The chain uses TRBV7-3 and TRBJ2-7; D uncertain. CDR3 length: 13 residues. V lost 2 bases and J lost 1, with 6 bases in between. CDR1 is SGHTA and CDR2 is FQGTGA in the germline V gene. The CDR3: CASSLHGSYEQYF. In DNA, the CDR3 is TGTGCCAGCAGCTTACACGGTTCCTACGAGCAGTACTTC.

The chain carries TRBV29-1 and TRBJ1-2; D is unresolved. Trimming pared 3 bases from V and 3 bases from J, leaving 14 bases between. The CDR3 is 14 amino acids. Germline loops: CDR1 SQVTM, CDR2 ANQGSEA. The CDR3 nucleotides read TGCAGCGTTGATGTATGGAACGGGGACTATGGCTACACCTTC. As protein: CSVDVWNGDYGYTF.

The chain is built from TRBV11-3 and TRBJ2-7; D is perhaps TRBD1 (6 bases). Germline V gene data show CDR1 as SGHNT and CDR2 as YENEEA. V lost 5 bases and J 12 bases, leaving 14 bases between the germline ends. CDR3 size: 11 residues. The CDR3 DNA reads TGTGCCAGCAGCCGAGACAGGAGGAGGTACTTC. Residues: CASSRDRRRYF.

The chain couples TRBV11-2 to TRBJ1-2; D perhaps matches TRBD1 (6 bases). Trimming stripped 5 bases from V and 7 bases from J, with 11 bases between. Germline lookup yields CDR1 SGHAT and CDR2 FQNNGV. This CDR3 contains 12 residues. The CDR3: CASSPGQFGYTF. DNA for the CDR3: TGTGCCAGCAGCCCCGGACAGTTTGGCTACACCTTC.

J is TRBJ2-2 and V is TRBV9; possible D gene TRBD2, 6 bases. Germline values: CDR1 SGDLS, CDR2 YYNGEE. This CDR3 spans 16 amino acids. Trimming left V 1 base short and J 4 bases short, with 14 bases between. Here the CDR3 DNA reads TGTGCCAGCAGCGTATCCCCCGGAGCGGGCACCGGGGAGCTGTTTTTT. Protein product: CASSVSPGAGTGELFF.

The chain couples TRBV5-1 to TRBJ1-1; 7 nucleotides align to TRBD1. Germline loops: CDR1 SGHRS, CDR2 YFSETQ. This CDR3 spans 14 amino acids. V gave up 4 bases and J gave up 0 bases; unmatched junction bases: 3. This CDR3 reads CASSAQGMNTEAFF. Written as DNA, the CDR3 is TGCGCCAGCAGCGCACAGGGGATGAACACTGAAGCTTTCTTT.

The rearrangement links TRBV19 to TRBJ1-5; 11 positions match TRBD1. This CDR3 is built from 15 residues. Losses at the gene ends were 7 bases for V and 6 bases for J; bases not matched to a gene: 8. Germline lookup yields CDR1 LNHDA and CDR2 SQIVND (reference sequence). For the CDR3, the DNA is TGTGCCAGTACCCCGGGACAGGGGGTAGGTCAGCCCCAGCATTTT. Its protein is CASTPGQGVGQPQHF.

J is TRBJ2-1 and V is TRBV21-1; TRBD2, the table's D call, was not compared with the DNA. TRBV21-1 is an annotated pseudogene. The CDR3 loop spans 21 amino acids. The CDR3 reads CASSTGEILGIAGEVCHEQFF. In DNA form, the CDR3 reads TGTGCCAGCAGCACAGGGGAAATTTTGGGGATAGCGGGAGAGGTTTGCCATGAGCAGTTCTTC.

The chain links TRBV5-4 to TRBJ2-7, with 8 bases that match TRBD2. CDR1 SGHNT and CDR2 YYREEE come from the germline V gene (reference sequence). The CDR3 is 15 residues long. Trimming at V came to 0 bases and at J to 5 bases, leaving 7 bases not matched to a gene. The DNA for the CDR3 is TGTGCCAGCAGCTTGGAGCGGGAGAAATCGCACGAGCAGTACTTC. It translates to CASSLEREKSHEQYF.

The chain employs TRBV6-1 and TRBJ2-1; D is unresolved. CDR1 and CDR2 from the germline V gene are MNHNS and SASEGT. This CDR3 region has 11 residues. Trimming pared 6 bases from V and 8 bases from J, leaving 8 bases between. The CDR3 is CASSEYYEQFF. The CDR3 bases are TGTGCCAGCAGCGAATACTATGAGCAGTTCTTC.

The rearrangement uses TRBV4-1 and TRBJ2-5; D might be TRBD1 (5 bases). This CDR3 comprises 14 residues. From germline, CDR1 is MGHRA and CDR2 YSYEKL. Trimming took 2 bases from V and 1 from J, leaving 8 bases between them. DNA for the CDR3: TGCGCCAGCAGCCAACAGGACATCCAAGAGACCCAGTACTTC. This codes for CASSQQDIQETQYF.

A single count supports this clone. V gene TRBV6-5 combines with J gene TRBJ2-3; 7 bases agree with TRBD1. Trimming removed 6 bases from V and 2 bases from J; junction bases left unmatched: 5. The CDR3 extends over 14 amino acids. Germline CDR1 is MNHEY and CDR2 is SVGAGI. The DNA of the CDR3 is TGTGCCAGCAGGAATGGACAGGCCACAGATACGCAGTATTTT. Translating it yields CASRNGQATDTQYF.

V and J are TRBV19 and TRBJ1-2; D is uncertain. The CDR3 is made up of 12 amino acids. V lost 8 bases and J lost 4, with 11 bases in between. Germline V gene sequence: CDR1 LNHDA, CDR2 SQIVND (reference sequence). The CDR3 reads CASEQRPYGYTF. The DNA of the CDR3 is TGTGCCAGTGAACAGCGGCCCTATGGCTACACCTTC.

This clone appeared once. The chain joins TRBV19 to TRBJ1-1; D unclear. The germline CDR1 and CDR2 sequences are LNHDA and SQIVND (reference sequence). V dropped 3 bases and J dropped 3 bases, with 23 bases sitting between them. The CDR3 has 18 residues. The CDR3 DNA sequence: TGTGCCAGTAGTATTGGGCCCGGGCGGGCCGCCTCGTACACTGAAGCTTTCTTT. As protein: CASSIGPGRAASYTEAFF.

V and J are TRBV7-3 and TRBJ2-1; possible D gene TRBD2, 5 bases. The CDR3 is 16 amino acids. CDR1 and CDR2 (germline): SGHTA, FQGTGA. The germline V and J ends were trimmed by 1 base and 0 bases, with 10 bases remaining between them. DNA of the CDR3: TGTGCCAGCAGCTTAATCGCGGGCTTCTCCTACAATGAGCAGTTCTTC. It encodes CASSLIAGFSYNEQFF.

The rearrangement joins TRBV27 to TRBJ1-5; D is perhaps TRBD1 (6 bases). With 5 bases removed from V and 9 bases from J, the gap between germline ends came to 20 bases. Germline V gene data show CDR1 as MNHEY and CDR2 as SMNVEV (reference sequence). CDR3 length: 15 amino acids. This chain's CDR3 is CASSVVPQGLGPQHF. CDR3 DNA: TGTGCCAGCAGTGTAGTACCCCAGGGGTTAGGGCCCCAGCATTTT.

The chain is built from TRBV10-3 and TRBJ2-1; TRBD2 agrees at 13 bases. Unmatched junction bases numbered 13, after V lost 6 bases and J lost 5 bases. This CDR3 has 18 amino acids. The germline V gene encodes CDR1 ENHRY and CDR2 SYGVKD. CDR3 amino acids: CAISYGTSGVGIDNEQFF. CDR3 nucleotide sequence: TGTGCCATCAGCTATGGGACTAGCGGGGTAGGGATAGACAATGAGCAGTTCTTC.

The chain links TRBV5-1 to TRBJ2-7, with TRBD1 matching 12 bases. The CDR3 has 15 residues. With V trimmed by 4 bases and J by 7 bases, 9 bases remained unmatched. Looked up from germline, CDR1 is SGHRS and CDR2 is YFSETQ. In DNA, the CDR3 is TGCGCCAGCAGCCCTGGGACAGGGGGCTCAAGGGAGCAGTACTTC. Translation gives CASSPGTGGSREQYF. Full variable domain (missing parts from reference TRBV5-1 and TRBJ2-7): KAGVTQTPRYLIKTRGQQVTLSCSPISGHRSVSWYQQTPGQGLQFLFEYFSETQRNKGNFPGRFSGRQFSNSRSEMNVSTLELGDSALYLCASSPGTGGSREQYFGPGTRLTVT.

The chain employs TRBV28 and TRBJ2-5; D call uncertain. The CDR3 consists of 15 residues. Germline CDR1 is MDHEN and CDR2 is SYDVKM. V dropped 1 base and J dropped 2 bases, with 11 bases sitting between them. The CDR3 DNA is TGTGCCAGCAGTTTATACTTGGCGGAACAAGAGACCCAGTACTTC. It is translated as CASSLYLAEQETQYF.

J is TRBJ1-2 and V is TRBV6-5; 9 nucleotides match TRBD1. V was clipped by 5 bases and J by 8 bases; unmatched bases: 9. Looked up from germline, CDR1 is MNHEY and CDR2 is SVGAGI. The CDR3 is 14 residues long. This CDR3 reads CASSDRGEKRGYTF. The DNA for the CDR3 is TGTGCCAGCAGTGACAGGGGGGAGAAGAGGGGCTACACCTTC.

The J gene is TRBJ2-7, the V gene TRBV2, with 7 bases lining up with TRBD2. Per germline, CDR1 SNHLY and CDR2 FYNNEI. The length of the CDR3 is 15 residues. V lost 7 bases to trimming and J lost 2 bases; unmatched junction nucleotides: 11. The CDR3 reads CASTAYLAVTYEQYF. The CDR3 DNA reads as TGTGCCAGCACCGCATATCTAGCGGTTACCTACGAGCAGTACTTC.

The J gene is TRBJ2-1, the V gene TRBV7-8, with 12 bases lining up with TRBD2. CDR3 length: 17 residues. With V trimmed by 5 bases and J by 3 bases, 8 bases remained unmatched. Germline CDR1 SGHVS, CDR2 FQNEAQ. The CDR3 is CASSLRTSGIIYNEQFF. CDR3 nucleotide sequence: TGTGCCAGCAGCCTAAGGACTAGCGGGATAATCTACAATGAGCAGTTCTTC.

The chain carries TRBV19 and TRBJ2-7, with D perhaps matching TRBD2 (6 bases). The CDR3 consists of 15 residues. The germline gives CDR1 LNHDA, CDR2 SQIVND (reference sequence). V lost 4 bases to trimming and J lost 3 bases, with 16 bases between them. CDR3 bases: TGTGCCAGTAGTACCCATGAAGCGGGTAGCTACGAGCAGTACTTC. This translates into CASSTHEAGSYEQYF.

V gene TRBV5-1 combines with J gene TRBJ1-3; D not certain. The CDR3 is made up of 16 amino acids. V lost 0 bases and J lost 0, with 10 bases in between. Per germline, CDR1 SGHRS and CDR2 YFSETQ. CDR3 protein: CASSLAPDYSGNTIYF. In nucleotides, the CDR3 is TGCGCCAGCAGCTTGGCCCCGGACTACTCTGGAAACACCATATATTTT.

J is TRBJ2-1 and V is TRBV10-2; D not resolved. Germline V gives CDR1 WSHSY, CDR2 SAAADI. V was pared by 0 bases and J by 8 bases, with 17 bases between. The CDR3 totals 16 residues. In DNA form, the CDR3 reads TGCGCCAGCAGTGAGTCGGTAGTAGTGCTTGGTCATGAGCAGTTCTTC. It codes for CASSESVVVLGHEQFF.

This chain joins TRBV7-9 and TRBJ2-6, with D perhaps matching TRBD2 (5 bases). Trimming pared 8 bases from V and 0 bases from J, leaving 11 bases between. In germline, CDR1 is SEHNR, CDR2 FQNEAQ (reference sequence). This CDR3 is 15 amino acids long. CDR3 amino acids: CASEVGSSGANVLTF. CDR3 DNA sequence: TGTGCCAGCGAGGTAGGGAGCTCTGGGGCCAACGTCCTGACTTTC. Full variable domain (missing parts from reference TRBV7-9 and TRBJ2-6): DTGVSQNPRHKITKRGQNVTFRCDPISEHNRLYWYRQTLGQGPEFLTYFQNEAQLEKSRLLSDRFSAERPKGSFSTLEIQRTEQGDSAMYLCASEVGSSGANVLTFGAGSRLTVL.